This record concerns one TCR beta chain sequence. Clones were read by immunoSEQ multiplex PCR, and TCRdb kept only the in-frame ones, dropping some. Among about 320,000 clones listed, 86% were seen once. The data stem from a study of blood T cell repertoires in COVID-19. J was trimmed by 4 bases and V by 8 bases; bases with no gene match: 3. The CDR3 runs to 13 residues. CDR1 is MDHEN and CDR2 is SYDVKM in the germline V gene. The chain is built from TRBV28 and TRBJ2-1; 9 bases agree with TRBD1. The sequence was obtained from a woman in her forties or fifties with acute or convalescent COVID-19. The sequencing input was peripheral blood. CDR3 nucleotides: TGTGCCAGCGGTGGGACAGGGTACAATGAGCAGTTCTTC. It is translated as CASGGTGYNEQFF.